Listed below are T cell receptor beta chains from one sample, sequenced in a study of blood T cells in healthy people across ages. MiXCR, run by TCRdb on the 5' RACE reads, gives a single entry per CDR3 protein. This sample carries about 1.5 million distinct CDR3 sequences, approximately 39% of them seen once, and the ten largest clones take about 4%. The sequencing input was blood. These receptor sequences come from a woman between 18 and 29 years old in good health. CDR3s include the opening cysteine and the closing phenylalanine or tryptophan. A D gene is named only where the DNA matches it firmly. Size is stated for part of the rows, as once, few or many counts, or as a class when the clone is expanded.

clone_size,v_call,d_call,j_call,cdr3_aa,cdr3_nt
NA,TRBV20-1,TRBD1,TRBJ2-1,CSARVQGKDEQFF,TGCAGTGCTAGAGTACAGGGGAAGGATGAGCAGTTCTTC
NA,TRBV5-6,TRBD1,TRBJ1-1,CASSLFTGGMMNTEAFF,TGTGCCAGCAGCTTGTTCACAGGGGGGATGATGAACACTGAAGCTTTCTTT
few,TRBV9,NA,TRBJ2-2,CASSPRTQGELFF,TGTGCCAGCAGCCCACGGACTCAGGGGGAGCTGTTTTTT
NA,TRBV11-2,TRBD2,TRBJ2-4,CASSSWDYPREQYF,TGTGCCAGCAGCTCATGGGACTACCCCAGGGAGCAGTACTTC
few,TRBV5-1,TRBD1,TRBJ2-7,CASQTSGTGDEQYF,TGCGCCAGCCAAACGTCCGGGACAGGCGACGAGCAGTACTTC
NA,TRBV20-1,TRBD2,TRBJ2-3,CSVSPGLASDTQYF,TGCAGTGTTTCTCCGGGACTAGCGTCAGATACGCAGTATTTT
NA,TRBV7-2,NA,TRBJ1-2,CASSLVAGVHGYTF,TGTGCCAGCAGCTTAGTCGCAGGGGTACATGGCTACACCTTC
NA,TRBV4-2,NA,TRBJ2-7,CASSQAKGQSYEQYF,TGTGCCAGCAGCCAAGCGAAAGGACAGTCCTACGAGCAGTACTTC
NA,TRBV12-3/TRBV12-4,NA,TRBJ1-1,CASSGSQGTEAFF,TGTGCCAGCAGTGGCAGCCAGGGAACTGAAGCTTTCTTT
once,TRBV28,TRBD2,TRBJ2-5,CASSFWTSAGWYF,TGTGCCAGCAGTTTCTGGACTAGCGCCGGGTGGTACTTC
NA,TRBV6-2/TRBV6-3,TRBD2,TRBJ2-1,CASSEWTSRYNEQFF,TGTGCCAGCAGCGAGTGGACTAGTAGGTACAATGAGCAGTTCTTC
NA,TRBV13,TRBD2,TRBJ2-1,CASSLGGSGGAYNEQFF,TGTGCCAGCAGCTTAGGAGGTAGCGGGGGTGCCTACAATGAGCAGTTCTTC
NA,TRBV6-5,TRBD2,TRBJ2-1,CASSYRGLARGPNEQFF,TGTGCCAGCAGTTACAGGGGACTAGCGAGAGGGCCTAATGAGCAGTTCTTC
NA,TRBV5-1,NA,TRBJ1-1,CASSSRGRGIEAFF,TGCGCCAGCAGCTCAAGGGGGAGAGGCATTGAAGCTTTCTTT
NA,TRBV14,NA,TRBJ2-1,CASSQARSRHNEQFF,TGTGCCAGCAGCCAAGCCCGAAGTCGACACAATGAGCAGTTCTTC